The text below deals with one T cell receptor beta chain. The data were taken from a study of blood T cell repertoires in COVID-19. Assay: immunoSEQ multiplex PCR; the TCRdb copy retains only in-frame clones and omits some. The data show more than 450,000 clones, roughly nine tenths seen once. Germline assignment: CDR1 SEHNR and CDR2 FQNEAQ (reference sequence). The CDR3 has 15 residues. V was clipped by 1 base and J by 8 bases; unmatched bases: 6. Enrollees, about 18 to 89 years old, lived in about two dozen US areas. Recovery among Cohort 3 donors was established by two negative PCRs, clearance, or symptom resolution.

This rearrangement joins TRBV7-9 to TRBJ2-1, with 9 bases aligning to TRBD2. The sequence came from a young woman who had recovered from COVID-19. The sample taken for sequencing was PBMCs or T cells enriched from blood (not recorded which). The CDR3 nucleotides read TGTGCCAGCAGCTTAGAGGGCGGGGGGGCTCATGAGCAGTTCTTC. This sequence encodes CASSLEGGGAHEQFF. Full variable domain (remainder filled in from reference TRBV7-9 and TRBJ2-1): DTGVSQNPRHKITKRGQNVTFRCDPISEHNRLYWYRQTLGQGPEFLTYFQNEAQLEKSRLLSDRFSAERPKGSFSTLEIQRTEQGDSAMYLCASSLEGGGAHEQFFGPGTRLTVL.